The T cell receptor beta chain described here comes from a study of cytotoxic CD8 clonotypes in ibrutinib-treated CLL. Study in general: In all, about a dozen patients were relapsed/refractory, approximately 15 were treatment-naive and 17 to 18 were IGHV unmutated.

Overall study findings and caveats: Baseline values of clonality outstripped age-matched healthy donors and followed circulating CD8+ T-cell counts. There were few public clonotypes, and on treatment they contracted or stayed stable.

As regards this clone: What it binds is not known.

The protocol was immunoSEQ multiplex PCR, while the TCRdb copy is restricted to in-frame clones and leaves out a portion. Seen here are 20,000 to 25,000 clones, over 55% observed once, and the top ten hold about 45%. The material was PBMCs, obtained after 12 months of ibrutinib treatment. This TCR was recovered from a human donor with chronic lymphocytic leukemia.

CDR3 amino acids: CASILSTGRNSPLHF. DNA for the CDR3: TGTGCCAGCATCCTTTCGACAGGGCGTAATTCACCCCTCCACTTT. The gene calls are TRBV28 and TRBJ1-6; 7 nucleotides agree with TRBD1. With 7 bases clipped from V and 6 bases from J, the junction kept 9 bases outside the gene matches. CDR1 MDHEN and CDR2 SYDVKM come from the germline V gene. This CDR3 spans 15 amino acids.